Shown below are 17 T cell receptor beta chains from a single sample sequenced in a study of T cell responses to AZD1222 COVID-19 vaccine. Clones were read by immunoSEQ multiplex PCR, and TCRdb kept only the in-frame ones, dropping some. The data contain 100,000 to 150,000 clones, around 87% of them singletons. Here the sequenced sample was peripheral blood, taken on day 0 of AZD1222 vaccination. Every receptor here comes from an adult in good health.

The genes are TRBV4-3 and TRBJ2-2; D gene ambiguous. Germline lookup yields CDR1 LGHNA and CDR2 YSLEER. The ends were cut back, 2 bases at V and 6 bases at J, with 7 bases in the middle. The CDR3 has 13 residues. CDR3 in amino acids: CASSQYGSGELFF. The CDR3 DNA reads TGCGCCAGCAGCCAATACGGGTCCGGGGAGCTGTTTTTT.

Points on this clone: A read error may produce the germline difference seen at one junction end. The J gene is TRBJ2-7, the V gene TRBV3-1 (or the pseudogene TRBV3-2); no clear D gene. Germline CDR1 and CDR2: LGHDT and YNNKEL (reference sequence). CDR3 length: 12 residues. The DNA for the CDR3 is TGTGCCAGCAGCTTAAGCTCCTACGAGCAGTGCTTC. Protein: CASSLSSYEQCF.

The V call is TRBV5-1, the J call TRBJ2-5, with D possibly matching TRBD1 (5 bases). The germline V gene encodes CDR1 SGHRS and CDR2 YFSETQ. The CDR3 runs to 16 residues. The V gene lost 3 bases and the J gene lost 5 bases, with 20 bases spanning the gap. The CDR3 nucleotides read TGCGCCAGCAGCTCCTGGACGCAGGGCCCGACGGAGACCCAGTACTTC. It yields the protein CASSSWTQGPTETQYF.

V and J are TRBV6-2 or TRBV6-3 and TRBJ1-5, with 8 bases lining up with TRBD1. CDR1 and CDR2 from the germline V gene are MNHEY and SVGEGT. This CDR3 has 13 residues. The V segment lost 4 bases and the J segment 4 bases; nucleotides outside the gene matches: 0. The CDR3 protein is CASSWTGNQPQHF. CDR3 nucleotide sequence: TGTGCCAGCAGTTGGACAGGGAATCAGCCCCAGCATTTT.

The rearrangement links TRBV19 to TRBJ2-2; 9 positions agree with TRBD1. V dropped 6 bases and J dropped 0; count of bases not matched to a gene: 2. In germline, CDR1 is LNHDA, CDR2 SQIVND (reference sequence). The CDR3 is made up of 15 amino acids. DNA for the CDR3: TGTGCCAGTAGAACAGGGGGCGCGAACACCGGGGAGCTGTTTTTT. As protein: CASRTGGANTGELFF.

V gene TRBV5-6 combines with J gene TRBJ2-7; no firm D call. Germline V gene lookup returns CDR1 SGHDT and CDR2 YYEEEE. V was clipped by 2 bases and J by 2 bases, with 8 bases between them. CDR3 length: 13 residues. CDR3 bases: TGTGCCAGCAGCTTTGGGTCTGCCTACGAGCAGTACTTC. As protein: CASSFGSAYEQYF.

V gene TRBV6-2 or TRBV6-3 combines with J gene TRBJ2-5, with TRBD2 matching over 9 bases. With V trimmed by 6 bases and J by 1 base, 3 bases remained unmatched. Germline CDR1 MNHEY, CDR2 SVGEGT. The CDR3 sequence is 14 residues long. This CDR3 reads CASSPSGTQETQYF. Here the CDR3 DNA reads TGTGCCAGCAGCCCTAGCGGGACCCAAGAGACCCAGTACTTC.

The chain is built from TRBV14 and TRBJ1-2; 7 bases agree with TRBD1. V shed 10 bases and J 11 bases; nucleotides not matched to a gene: 16. Per the germline V gene, CDR1 is SGHDN and CDR2 is FVKESK. The CDR3 contains 13 residues. The CDR3 nucleotides are TGTGCCACCTCGGGACAGTTCAGAACCGGGTACACCTTC. Translation gives CATSGQFRTGYTF.

The chain combines TRBV14 with TRBJ2-5; D gene ambiguous. The V end lost 0 bases, the J end lost 6 bases, and 8 bases lay between the germline ends. Germline V gene lookup returns CDR1 SGHDN and CDR2 FVKESK. There are 13 residues in the CDR3. CDR3 nucleotide sequence: TGTGCCAGCAGCCAAGATAGGTTGAAGACCCAGTACTTC. Amino acids: CASSQDRLKTQYF.

The chain recombines TRBV7-8 with TRBJ2-3, with 7 positions matching TRBD2. With V trimmed by 2 bases and J by 6 bases, 14 bases remained unmatched. The germline V gene encodes CDR1 SGHVS and CDR2 FQNEAQ. This CDR3 has 17 amino acids. CDR3 sequence reads: CASSLRARNVRGDTQYF. The CDR3 region has the DNA TGTGCCAGCAGCTTACGGGCCCGAAACGTGCGGGGGGATACGCAGTATTTT.

The chain combines TRBV7-2 with TRBJ1-4, with no clear D. Germline-derived CDR1 and CDR2 are SGHTA and FQGNSA. V was pared by 1 base and J by 8 bases, with 8 bases between. There are 13 residues in the CDR3. CDR3: CASSLVMEEKLFF. CDR3 DNA: TGTGCCAGCAGCTTAGTCATGGAGGAAAAACTGTTTTTT.

In its sample, this clone was seen once. The chain recombines TRBV7-8 with TRBJ2-7; 9 bases are a match to TRBD2. V shed 8 bases and J 0 bases; nucleotides not matched to a gene: 11. Germline V lookup: CDR1 SGHVS, CDR2 FQNEAQ. The CDR3 totals 16 residues. CDR3 nucleotides: TGTGCCAGCTTACTCCGGACTAGCGATAGCTCCTACGAGCAGTACTTC. This codes for CASLLRTSDSSYEQYF.

CDR3 residues: CASSSTRGLAGPSSYNEQFF. The CDR3 DNA reads as TGTGCCAGCAGCTCCACCCGGGGACTAGCGGGCCCGAGCTCCTACAATGAGCAGTTCTTC. The rearrangement joins TRBV7-3 to TRBJ2-1, with TRBD2 matching over 12 bases. The germline gives CDR1 SGHTA, CDR2 FQGTGA. CDR3 length: 20 amino acids. V was pared by 4 bases and J by 0 bases, with 13 bases of the junction left unmatched.

V gene TRBV5-1 combines with J gene TRBJ2-1, with 14 nucleotides matching TRBD2. V trimming: 4 bases; J trimming: 6 bases; junction bases outside the gene matches: 3. The CDR3 extends over 15 amino acids. Per the germline V gene, CDR1 is SGHRS and CDR2 is YFSETQ. CDR3 amino acids: CASSPGLAGANEQFF. The CDR3 nucleotides read TGCGCCAGCAGCCCGGGACTAGCGGGGGCCAATGAGCAGTTCTTC.

The CDR3 DNA is TGTGCCAGCAGTGAACCGGGACAGGGATACAATGAGCAGTTCTTC. This translates into CASSEPGQGYNEQFF. V is TRBV6-1 and J is TRBJ2-1; TRBD1 aligns across 9 bases. V trimming: 2 bases; J trimming: 4 bases; junction bases outside the gene matches: 3. CDR1 is MNHNS and CDR2 is SASEGT in the germline V gene. The CDR3 loop spans 15 amino acids.

The V gene is TRBV6-5, the J gene TRBJ2-1, with D possibly matching TRBD2 (5 bases). The V gene lost 0 bases and the J gene lost 6 bases, with 15 bases spanning the gap. Germline CDR1 and CDR2: MNHEY and SVGAGI. CDR3 size: 16 residues. The CDR3 reads CASSYSRDKPLNEQFF. As DNA, the CDR3 is TGTGCCAGCAGTTACTCGAGGGATAAACCTCTCAATGAGCAGTTCTTC.

The chain is built from TRBV28 and TRBJ2-1; 8 positions agree with TRBD2. The CDR3 runs 15 residues. V was pared by 5 bases and J by 2 bases, with 5 bases of the junction left unmatched. Germline V gene lookup returns CDR1 MDHEN and CDR2 SYDVKM. Here the CDR3 DNA reads TGTGCCAGCAGTCCGCCGGGACTAGCCTACAATGAGCAGTTCTTC. Protein: CASSPPGLAYNEQFF.